This T cell receptor beta chain was captured by sequencing in a study of shared clonotypes between healthy human individuals. CD45RO negativity and positive selection for CCR7 defined naive CD8 cells, a population that excluded terminally differentiated effector memory CD45RA+ cells. Profiling relied on immunoSEQ multiplex PCR, and the TCRdb table lists in-frame clones only, not all of them. This sample yields approximately 600,000 clones, of which roughly 95% are seen a single time; over 0.095% belongs to the top ten. Looked up from germline, CDR1 is SGHRS and CDR2 is YFSETQ. CDR3 length equals 14 residues. The V gene lost 3 bases and the J gene lost 0 bases, with 9 bases spanning the gap.

The receptor comes from a woman aged 25-40 years in good health. This chain joins TRBV5-1 and TRBJ1-1; tentatively, D is TRBD1 (5 bases). Material: naive CD8+ T cells sorted from blood. The CDR3 sequence: CASSWRGVNTEAFF. The CDR3 DNA is TGCGCCAGCAGCTGGAGAGGGGTGAACACTGAAGCTTTCTTT.